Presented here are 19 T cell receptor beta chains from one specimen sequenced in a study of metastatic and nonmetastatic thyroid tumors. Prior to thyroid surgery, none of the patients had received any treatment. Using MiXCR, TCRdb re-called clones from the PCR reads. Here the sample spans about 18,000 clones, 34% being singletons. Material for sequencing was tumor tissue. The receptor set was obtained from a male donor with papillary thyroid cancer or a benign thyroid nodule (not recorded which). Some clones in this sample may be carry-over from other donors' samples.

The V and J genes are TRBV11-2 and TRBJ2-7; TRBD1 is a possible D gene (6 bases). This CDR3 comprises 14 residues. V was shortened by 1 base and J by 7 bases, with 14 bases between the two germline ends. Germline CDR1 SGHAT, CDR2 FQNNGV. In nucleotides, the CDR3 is TGTGCCAGCAGCTTAGTTGCCCCCGGGACAGAGCAGTACTTC. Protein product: CASSLVAPGTEQYF.

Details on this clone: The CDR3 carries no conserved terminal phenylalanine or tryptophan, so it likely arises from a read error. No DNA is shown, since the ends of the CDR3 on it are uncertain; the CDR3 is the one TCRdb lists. The CDR3 loop reads CASRDRVNTGELFL. This chain joins TRBV12-3 or TRBV12-4 and TRBJ2-2; the table's TRBD1 call for D was not verified on the DNA. Both ends counted, the CDR3 spans 14 residues.

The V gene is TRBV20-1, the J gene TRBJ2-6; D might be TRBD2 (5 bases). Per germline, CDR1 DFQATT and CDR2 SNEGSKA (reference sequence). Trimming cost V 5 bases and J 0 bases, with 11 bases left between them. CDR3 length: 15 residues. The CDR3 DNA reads TGCAGTGCTCCGGACTTTCGCTCTGGGGCCAACGTCCTGACTTTC. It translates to CSAPDFRSGANVLTF.

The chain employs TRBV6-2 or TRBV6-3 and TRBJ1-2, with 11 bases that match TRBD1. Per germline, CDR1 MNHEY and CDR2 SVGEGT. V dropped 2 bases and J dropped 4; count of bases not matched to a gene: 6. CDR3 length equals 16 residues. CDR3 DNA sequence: TGTGCCAGCAGTTACCTTCGGACAGGGGGCGGCTATGGCTACACCTTC. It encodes CASSYLRTGGGYGYTF.

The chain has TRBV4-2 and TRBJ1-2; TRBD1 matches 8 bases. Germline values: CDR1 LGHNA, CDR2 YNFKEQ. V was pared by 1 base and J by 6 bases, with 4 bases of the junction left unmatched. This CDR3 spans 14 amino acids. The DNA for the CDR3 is TGTGCCAGCAGCCAAGCGGGGACAGGAGATGGCTACACCTTC. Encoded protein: CASSQAGTGDGYTF.

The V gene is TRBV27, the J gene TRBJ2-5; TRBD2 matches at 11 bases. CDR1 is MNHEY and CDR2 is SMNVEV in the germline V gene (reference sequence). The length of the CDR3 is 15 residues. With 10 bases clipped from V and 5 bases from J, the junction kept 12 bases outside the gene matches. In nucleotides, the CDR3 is TGTGCCATCACTCAGACTAGCGGGGCGGGTGAGACCCAGTACTTC. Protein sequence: CAITQTSGAGETQYF.

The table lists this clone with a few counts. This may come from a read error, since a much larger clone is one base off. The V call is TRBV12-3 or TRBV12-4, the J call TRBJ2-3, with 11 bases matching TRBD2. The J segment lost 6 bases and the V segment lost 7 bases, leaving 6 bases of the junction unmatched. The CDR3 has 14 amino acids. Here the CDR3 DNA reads TGTGCCAGCAACTTAGCGGGAGGGCTCGATACGCAGTATTTT. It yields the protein CASNLAGGLDTQYF.

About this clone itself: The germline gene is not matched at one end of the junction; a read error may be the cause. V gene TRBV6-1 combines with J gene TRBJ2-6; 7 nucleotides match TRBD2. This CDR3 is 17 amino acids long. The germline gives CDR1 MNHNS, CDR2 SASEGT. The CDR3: CASSGGSRGSVANVLTF. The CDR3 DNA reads TGTGCCAGCTCTGGCGGGAGTCGAGGATCTGTGGCCAACGTCCTGACTTTC.

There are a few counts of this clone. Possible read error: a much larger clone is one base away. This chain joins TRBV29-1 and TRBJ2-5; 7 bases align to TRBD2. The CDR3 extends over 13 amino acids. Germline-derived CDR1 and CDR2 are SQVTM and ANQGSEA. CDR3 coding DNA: TGCAGCGTTGTACGGACTAGGCAAGGGACCCAGTACTTC. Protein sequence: CSVVRTRQGTQYF.

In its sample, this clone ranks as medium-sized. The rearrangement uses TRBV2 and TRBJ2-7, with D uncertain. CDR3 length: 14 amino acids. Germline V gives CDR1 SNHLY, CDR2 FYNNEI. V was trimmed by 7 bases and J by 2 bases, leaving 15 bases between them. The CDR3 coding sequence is TGTGCCAGCACCCAAGAAAGGGAAGCCTACGAGCAGTACTTC. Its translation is CASTQEREAYEQYF.

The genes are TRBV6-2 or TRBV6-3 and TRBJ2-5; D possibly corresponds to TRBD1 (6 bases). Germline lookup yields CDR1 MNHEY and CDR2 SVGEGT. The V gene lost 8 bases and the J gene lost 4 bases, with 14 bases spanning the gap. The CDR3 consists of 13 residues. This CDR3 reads CASVHIRGETQYF. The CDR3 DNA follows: TGTGCCAGCGTTCACATCAGGGGAGAGACCCAGTACTTC.

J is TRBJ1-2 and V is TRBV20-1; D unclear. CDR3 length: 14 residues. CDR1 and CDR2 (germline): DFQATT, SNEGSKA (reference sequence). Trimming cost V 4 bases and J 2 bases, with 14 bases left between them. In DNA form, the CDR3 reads TGCAGTGCTATAGTTGTAGTGGGGAACTATGGCTACACCTTC. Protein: CSAIVVVGNYGYTF.

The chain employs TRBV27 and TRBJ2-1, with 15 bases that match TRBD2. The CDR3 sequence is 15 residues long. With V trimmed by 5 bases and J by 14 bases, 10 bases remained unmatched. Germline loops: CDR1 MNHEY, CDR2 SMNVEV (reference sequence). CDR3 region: CASSPPGLAGGGKFF. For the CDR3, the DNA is TGTGCCAGCAGTCCCCCGGGACTAGCGGGAGGCGGGAAGTTCTTC.

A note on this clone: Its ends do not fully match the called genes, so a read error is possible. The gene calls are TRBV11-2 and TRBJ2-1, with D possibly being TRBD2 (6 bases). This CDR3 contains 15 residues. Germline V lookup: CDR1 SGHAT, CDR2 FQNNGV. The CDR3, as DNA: TGTGCCAGCAGCAGTTGGGCCGTCCCGGGGGATGCGCAGTGCTTC. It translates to CASSSWAVPGDAQCF.

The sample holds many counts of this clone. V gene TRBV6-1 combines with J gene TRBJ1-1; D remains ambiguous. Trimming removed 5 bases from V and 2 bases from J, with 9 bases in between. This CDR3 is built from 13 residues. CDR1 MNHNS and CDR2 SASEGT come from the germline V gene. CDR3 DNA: TGTGCCAGCAGTCCGGAGAAAAACACTGAAGCTTTCTTT. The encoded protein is CASSPEKNTEAFF.

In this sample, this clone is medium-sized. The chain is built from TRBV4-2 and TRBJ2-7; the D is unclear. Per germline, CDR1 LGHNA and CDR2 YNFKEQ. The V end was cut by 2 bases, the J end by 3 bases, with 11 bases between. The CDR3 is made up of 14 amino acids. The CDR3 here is CASSQSRGLYEQYF. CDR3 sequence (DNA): TGTGCCAGCAGCCAATCGCGTGGGCTCTACGAGCAGTACTTC.

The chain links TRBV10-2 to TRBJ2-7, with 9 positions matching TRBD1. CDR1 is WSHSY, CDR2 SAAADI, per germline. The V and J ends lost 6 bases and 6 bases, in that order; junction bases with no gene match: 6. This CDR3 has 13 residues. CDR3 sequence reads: CASSRDRVVEQYF. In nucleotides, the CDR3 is TGCGCCAGCAGCCGGGACAGGGTTGTCGAGCAGTACTTC.

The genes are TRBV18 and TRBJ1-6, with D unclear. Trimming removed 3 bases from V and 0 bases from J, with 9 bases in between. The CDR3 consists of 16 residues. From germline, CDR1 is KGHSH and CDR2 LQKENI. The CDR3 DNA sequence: TGTGCCAGCTCACCCGGTGGCAGCTCCTATAATTCACCCCTCCACTTT. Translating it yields CASSPGGSSYNSPLHF.

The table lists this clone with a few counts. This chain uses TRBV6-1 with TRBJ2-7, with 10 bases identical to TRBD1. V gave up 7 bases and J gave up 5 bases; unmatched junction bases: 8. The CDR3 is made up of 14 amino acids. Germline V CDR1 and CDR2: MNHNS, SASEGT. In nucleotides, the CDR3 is TGTGCCAGCAACACAAGGGACAGGGGCGACGAGCAGTACTTC. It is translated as CASNTRDRGDEQYF.